These T cell receptor beta chains were read from a single sample in a study of cytomegalovirus exposure and HLA in healthy donors. Method: immunoSEQ multiplex PCR; TCRdb's copy keeps in-frame clones and lacks some. The table has roughly 190,000 clones, about 80% seen once; the top ten hold roughly an eighth. Input material: PBMCs. Receptors were obtained from a woman in her thirties in good health and CMV-seropositive. Each CDR3 is given with its conserved first and last residue. D genes are given only for firm matches. Clone size, where shown, is once, few, many, or a class for clones that have expanded.

NA	TRBV7-9	NA	12	TRBJ2-7	CASSGASYEQYF	TGTGCCAGCAGCGGTGCGAGCTACGAGCAGTACTTC
TRBD1	TRBV7-9	NA	14	TRBJ1-2	CASSLDRGHGGYTF	TGTGCCAGCAGCTTAGACAGGGGGCATGGTGGCTACACCTTC
TRBD1	TRBV19	once	14	TRBJ1-2	CASSPGQGAGGYTF	TGTGCCAGTAGCCCAGGACAGGGGGCAGGGGGCTACACCTTC
NA	TRBV28	NA	15	TRBJ2-5	CASSLGEGGRETQYF	TGTGCCAGCAGTTTGGGGGAAGGGGGAAGGGAGACCCAGTACTTC
TRBD1	TRBV5-1	few	18	TRBJ1-3	CASSLTGTGLSAGNTIYF	TGCGCCAGCAGCTTGACCGGGACAGGGCTCTCCGCTGGAAACACCATATATTTT
NA	TRBV5-1	NA	14	TRBJ2-5	CASSLDDGEETQYF	TGCGCCAGCAGCTTGGATGACGGGGAAGAGACCCAGTACTTC
NA	TRBV5-1	once	14	TRBJ2-7	CASSPGSGEQEQYF	TGCGCCAGCAGCCCGGGGTCAGGGGAGCAAGAGCAGTACTTC
NA	TRBV30	NA	13	TRBJ1-1	CAWSSHMNTEAFF	TGTGCCTGGAGTAGCCATATGAACACTGAAGCTTTCTTT
NA	TRBV7-8	NA	15	TRBJ1-2	CASSFQTGGGYGYTF	TGTGCCAGCAGCTTCCAGACGGGAGGTGGCTATGGCTACACCTTC
TRBD1	TRBV27	once	13	TRBJ1-2	CASRGPTGHGYTF	TGTGCCAGCAGGGGACCGACAGGGCATGGCTACACCTTC
TRBD1	TRBV9	NA	12	TRBJ1-2	CASSGDSYGYTF	TGTGCCAGCAGCGGGGACAGCTATGGCTACACCTTC
TRBD2	TRBV19	NA	15	TRBJ2-5	CASQTSAGGSETQYF	TGTGCCAGTCAGACCTCAGCGGGAGGCTCGGAGACCCAGTACTTC
TRBD2	TRBV7-9	NA	13	TRBJ2-5	CASSTGREETQYF	TGTGCCAGCAGCACCGGGAGGGAAGAGACCCAGTACTTC
TRBD2	TRBV9	NA	15	TRBJ2-1	CASSVSSGGAHEQFF	TGTGCCAGCAGCGTCTCTAGCGGGGGGGCCCATGAGCAGTTCTTC
NA	TRBV6-4	NA	15	TRBJ2-3	CASSSSGTSTDTQYF	TGTGCCAGCAGTTCCTCCGGGACTAGCACAGATACGCAGTATTTT